This note documents a single T cell receptor (beta chain) sequence. This sample is part of a study of blood T cell repertoires in COVID-19. There are 12 residues in the CDR3. Germline trimming cut 6 bases from V and 7 bases from J; bases unmatched to any gene: 1. Germline V gene lookup returns CDR1 LNHDA and CDR2 SQIVND (reference sequence). This table comes from immunoSEQ multiplex PCR, and its TCRdb copy is limited to in-frame clones, with some not included. This table holds 150,000 to 180,000 clones, less than 95% found once. The sample consisted of peripheral blood. This TCR was sampled from a man aged 45 to 65 with acute or convalescent COVID-19. J is TRBJ1-5 and V is TRBV19; TRBD1 aligns across 9 bases. The CDR3 DNA reads TGTGCCAGTAGACAGGGGGCCCAGCCCCAGCATTTT. Protein sequence: CASRQGAQPQHF.